The TCR beta chain under discussion was sequenced for a study of T cells after posttransplantation cyclophosphamide. Repertoires were generated with immunoSEQ multiplex PCR, while TCRdb's copy carries only in-frame clones and drops some. Among about 32,000 clones listed, 80% to 95% were seen once. The naive gate required viable CD3+CD4+ or CD3+CD8+ cells with CCR7+CD45RA+CD45RO-CD95-CD27+CD28+ phenotype. This related bone marrow graft donor gave peripheral blood on the day of marrow donation. Of note for this clone: What it binds is not known.

Study-level findings and limits: Later blood repertoires were often dominated by clones from the donor CD8+ memory compartment. Skin or GI-infiltrating T cells shared few TRB sequences with blood. TRB clonality was highly associated with recipient CMV seropositivity and reactivation.

The V gene's germline CDR1 is MNHNS and CDR2 SASEGT. The CDR3 is made up of 14 amino acids. V was clipped by 5 bases and J by 4 bases; unmatched bases: 4. Sequenced: naive CD4+ T cells sorted from PBMCs. V gene TRBV6-1 combines with J gene TRBJ1-5; 8 bases align to TRBD1. The clonotype comes from a woman aged 55-75 years in good health, CMV-negative, and a related stem cell transplant donor. The CDR3 spells CASSRTGTNQPQHF. As DNA, the CDR3 is TGTGCCAGCAGTAGGACAGGGACGAATCAGCCCCAGCATTTT.